Below, 9 T cell receptor beta chains from the same sample are listed, as sequenced in a study of Ad26.COV2.S vaccination and SARS-CoV-2 variants. The treatment: roughly 19 received Ad26.COV2.S at low or high dose, single or two shots; roughly 5 received placebo; per-sample allocation not given. Vaccine and placebo recipients were sampled on day 63 after the first injection. The table came from immunoSEQ multiplex PCR; TCRdb's copy has only in-frame clones and leaves some out. The table has hundreds of thousands of clones, about 89% seen once. The starting material was peripheral blood, obtained in a trial of Ad26.COV2.S vaccine versus placebo. These receptors were obtained from a person between 18 and 59 years old who received the Ad26.COV2.S COVID-19 vaccine or a placebo.

Points on this clone: Other nucleotide sequences from this sample produce the same CDR3. The genes are TRBV18 and TRBJ2-3; D not resolved. CDR3 length: 12 residues. CDR1 and CDR2 (germline): KGHSH, LQKENI. Trimming removed 3 bases from V and 0 bases from J, with 1 base in between. The CDR3 protein is CASSPSTDTQYF. As DNA, the CDR3 is TGTGCCAGCTCACCTAGCACAGATACGCAGTATTTT.

CDR3 protein: CASSLQGDSYEQYF. The CDR3 DNA sequence: TGCGCCAGCAGCTTACAGGGGGACTCCTACGAGCAGTACTTC. This chain uses TRBV5-1 with TRBJ2-7, with TRBD1 identical over 8 bases. Germline assignment: CDR1 SGHRS and CDR2 YFSETQ. There are 14 residues in the CDR3. With 2 bases clipped from V and 0 bases from J, the junction kept 1 base outside the gene matches.

The sample holds a few counts of this clone. V gene TRBV30 combines with J gene TRBJ1-1; TRBD1 is a possible D gene (5 bases). V was pared by 3 bases and J by 5 bases, with 13 bases between. Germline V gene sequence: CDR1 GTSNPN, CDR2 SVGIG (reference sequence). This CDR3 spans 13 amino acids. For the CDR3, the DNA is TGTGCCTGGAGCCTGCAGGGTTCGACTGAAGCTTTCTTT. It encodes CAWSLQGSTEAFF.

The chain is built from TRBV18 and TRBJ1-5; maybe TRBD1 (5 bases). Per germline, CDR1 KGHSH and CDR2 LQKENI. V lost 4 bases and J lost 6, with 13 bases in between. The CDR3 totals 14 residues. The CDR3 nucleotides read TGTGCCAGCTCACGGGGGGAGTCAGGTCAGCCCCAGCATTTT. It encodes CASSRGESGQPQHF.

The chain joins TRBV29-1 to TRBJ1-1, with a possible D match to TRBD1 (6 bases). Germline assignment: CDR1 SQVTM and CDR2 ANQGSEA. With 4 bases removed from V and 2 bases from J, the gap between germline ends came to 14 bases. The CDR3 runs 14 residues. CDR3 sequence: CSVAGRGTNTEAFF. The CDR3 region has the DNA TGCAGCGTTGCCGGTAGGGGGACCAACACTGAAGCTTTCTTT.

This sequence joins TRBV5-4 and TRBJ1-2, with D tentatively TRBD1 (5 bases). In germline, CDR1 is SGHNT, CDR2 YYREEE (reference sequence). V gave up 5 bases and J gave up 8 bases, with 19 bases separating them. This CDR3 region has 14 residues. The CDR3 here is CASRAGTVEGGYTF. For the CDR3, the DNA is TGTGCCAGCAGAGCCGGGACGGTAGAAGGGGGCTACACCTTC. Complete variable domain (other parts from reference TRBV5-4 and TRBJ1-2): ETGVTQSPTHLIKTRGQQVTLRCSSQSGHNTVSWYQQALGQGPQFIFQYYREEENGRGNFPPRFSGLQFPNYSSELNVNALELDDSALYLCASRAGTVEGGYTFGSGTRLTVV.

J is TRBJ2-7 and V is TRBV7-9; tentative D call: TRBD2 (5 bases). Trimming removed 5 bases at V and 3 bases at J, with 14 bases between. Germline values: CDR1 SEHNR, CDR2 FQNEAQ (reference sequence). The CDR3 has 14 amino acids. CDR3 nucleotides: TGTGCCAGCAGCAGAACTCAAGGGAGCTACGAGCAGTACTTC. Protein product: CASSRTQGSYEQYF.

This chain uses TRBV5-1 with TRBJ1-1; 8 bases are a match to TRBD1. The germline gives CDR1 SGHRS, CDR2 YFSETQ. CDR3 length equals 14 residues. With V trimmed by 0 bases and J by 5 bases, 3 bases remained unmatched. CDR3 nucleotides: TGCGCCAGCAGCTTGGGACAGGGGAGGACTGAAGCTTTCTTT. As protein: CASSLGQGRTEAFF.

The chain employs TRBV14 and TRBJ1-1; D uncertain. The ends were cut back, 5 bases at V and 4 bases at J, with 14 bases in the middle. The CDR3 extends over 14 amino acids. CDR1 and CDR2 (germline): SGHDN, FVKESK. The CDR3 reads CASSDLVGVTEAFF. CDR3 DNA: TGTGCCAGCAGCGACCTTGTCGGGGTCACTGAAGCTTTCTTT. The full variable domain, in which reference TRBV14 and TRBJ1-1 provide the parts outside the CDR3, is EAGVTQFPSHSVIEKGQTVTLRCDPISGHDNLYWYRRVMGKEIKFLLHFVKESKQDESGMPNNRFLAERTGGTYSTLKVQPAELEDSGVYFCASSDLVGVTEAFFGQGTRLTVV.